The source of this T cell receptor beta chain is a study of cytomegalovirus exposure and HLA in healthy donors. CDR3 length: 14 residues. The V end was cut by 5 bases, the J end by 5 bases, with 12 bases between. CDR1 and CDR2 (germline): MNHEY, SVGAGI. Primers included in the PCR were 60 Vbeta and 13 Jbeta primers. Profiling relied on immunoSEQ multiplex PCR, and the TCRdb table lists in-frame clones only, not all of them. The sample has about 190,000 clones, roughly 77% seen once. Everyone who donated was a healthy bone marrow donor. This clone is a singleton in its sample. Input material: PBMCs. V is TRBV6-5 and J is TRBJ2-2; TRBD2 might be the D (6 bases). The receptor comes from a man aged 30-40 years in good health and CMV-seropositive. The CDR3 DNA reads as TGTGCCAGCAGTGATATGGGGGGAACCGGGGAGCTGTTTTTT. Protein sequence: CASSDMGGTGELFF.